This TCR beta chain was sequenced in a study of blood T cell repertoires in COVID-19. Clones were read by immunoSEQ multiplex PCR, and TCRdb kept only the in-frame ones, dropping some. The data contain roughly 80,000 clones, about 88% of them seen just once; the ten biggest clones take up 7% to 10%. V dropped 5 bases and J dropped 5; count of bases not matched to a gene: 5. The CDR3 is 13 amino acids. Germline V lookup: CDR1 ENHRY, CDR2 SYGVKD. This receptor was obtained from a human donor in a cohort sampled during active COVID-19. The chain carries TRBV10-3 and TRBJ1-2; 7 bases agree with TRBD1. Input material: peripheral blood. CDR3 DNA sequence: TGTGCCATCAGTCAAGACAGGGTTTATGGCTACACCTTC. Translating it yields CAISQDRVYGYTF.